One sample yielded the 31 T cell receptor beta chains listed below, sequenced in a study of blood T cell repertoires in COVID-19. Data came from immunoSEQ multiplex PCR; TCRdb stores just in-frame clones and leaves some out. The sample has a few hundred thousand clones, around 88% seen once. Input material: peripheral blood. The receptors here all came from a woman aged 55-69 years with COVID-19, enrolled during active disease.

The chain recombines TRBV3-1 (or the pseudogene TRBV3-2) with TRBJ2-1; perhaps TRBD1 as D (6 bases). The CDR3 spans 15 residues. Germline CDR1 LGHDT, CDR2 YNNKEL (reference sequence). V was cut by 3 bases and J by 2 bases, with 11 bases left in between. CDR3 sequence reads: CASSQLDRTYNEQFF. The CDR3 region has the DNA TGTGCCAGCAGCCAGCTGGACAGAACCTACAATGAGCAGTTCTTC.

For this clone: This CDR3 is also generated by other DNA sequences in the sample. The chain recombines TRBV6-5 with TRBJ1-3; TRBD1 matches 7 bases. CDR1 is MNHEY, CDR2 SVGAGI, per germline. Trimming removed 0 bases from V and 1 base from J; junction bases left unmatched: 0. The CDR3 is made up of 15 amino acids. The CDR3 loop reads CASSYSTGSGNTIYF. CDR3 nucleotides: TGTGCCAGCAGTTACTCGACAGGGTCTGGAAACACCATATATTTT.

The chain is built from TRBV5-1 and TRBJ1-5; maybe TRBD1 (6 bases). Germline lookup yields CDR1 SGHRS and CDR2 YFSETQ. The CDR3 is 14 residues long. V was clipped by 4 bases and J by 3 bases, with 11 bases between them. The CDR3 loop is CASSTDSNNQPQHF. CDR3 in DNA: TGCGCCAGCAGCACGGACAGTAACAATCAGCCCCAGCATTTT.

The rearrangement uses TRBV19 and TRBJ2-1, with a possible D match to TRBD1 (5 bases). CDR1 and CDR2 from the germline V gene are LNHDA and SQIVND (reference sequence). V was pared by 3 bases and J by 4 bases, with 13 bases between. The CDR3 runs 15 residues. The CDR3 nucleotides are TGTGCCAGTAGTATTATGGGCAGGGTATACAATGAGCAGTTCTTC. Amino acids: CASSIMGRVYNEQFF.

This clone was seen just once. At one boundary the junction diverges from the germline segment, which might be a read error. The chain has TRBV10-2 and TRBJ2-7, with 7 positions matching TRBD2. The CDR3 spans 13 residues. Per germline, CDR1 WSHSY and CDR2 SAAADI. The CDR3 here is CASSLTSSHEQYF. CDR3 nucleotide sequence: TGCGCCAGCAGTCTGACTAGCTCCCACGAGCAGTACTTC.

There are many counts of this clone. This sequence joins TRBV3-1 (or the pseudogene TRBV3-2) and TRBJ1-5; D is unclear. Germline CDR1 and CDR2: LGHDT and YNNKEL (reference sequence). The V and J ends lost 4 bases and 9 bases respectively, with 10 bases between them. CDR3 length: 12 amino acids. The CDR3 DNA sequence: TGTGCCAGCAGCCCCTCGGTCGGGCCCCAGCATTTT. This gives the protein CASSPSVGPQHF.

V and J are TRBV5-1 and TRBJ2-6; D possibly corresponds to TRBD1 (5 bases). Trimming shortened V by 5 bases and J by 2 bases, and 8 bases separated the two germline ends. In germline, CDR1 is SGHRS, CDR2 YFSETQ. CDR3 length: 14 residues. CDR3 sequence: CASRSDTGANVLTF. CDR3 coding DNA: TGCGCCAGCAGATCGGACACTGGGGCCAACGTCCTGACTTTC.

The rearrangement joins TRBV6-5 to TRBJ2-3; TRBD1 matches at 9 bases. The V gene end was trimmed by 5 bases and the J gene end by 5 bases; junction bases not matched to a gene: 5. This CDR3 is 14 amino acids long. Germline loops: CDR1 MNHEY, CDR2 SVGAGI. This CDR3 is CASSQQGAVDTQYF. The CDR3 region has the DNA TGTGCCAGCAGTCAACAGGGGGCGGTAGATACGCAGTATTTT.

This clone was seen just once. This chain joins TRBV7-9 and TRBJ1-2; no clear D gene. Germline values: CDR1 SEHNR, CDR2 FQNEAQ (reference sequence). The CDR3 has 14 residues. Trimming took off 1 base at V and 6 bases at J, with 12 bases between the two ends. The CDR3 loop reads CASSLEVFGDGYTF. The CDR3 DNA reads TGTGCCAGCAGCTTAGAGGTGTTCGGGGATGGCTACACCTTC.

The chain links TRBV5-1 to TRBJ2-1; no clear D. CDR3 size: 15 residues. Germline CDR1 reads SGHRS; CDR2 reads YFSETQ. V gave up 1 base and J gave up 5 bases, with 13 bases separating them. CDR3 coding DNA: TGCGCCAGCAGCTTGACGGGTATTTCGCACAATGAGCAGTTCTTC. Its translation is CASSLTGISHNEQFF.

This clone was recorded only once. The chain couples TRBV2 to TRBJ1-5; no definite D call. The CDR3 spans 15 residues. Looked up from germline, CDR1 is SNHLY and CDR2 is FYNNEI. V lost 2 bases, J lost 0 bases, and 8 bases lay in between. The CDR3 sequence: CASSEKPYSNQPQHF. The CDR3, as DNA: TGTGCCAGCAGTGAAAAGCCTTATAGCAATCAGCCCCAGCATTTT.

The V and J genes are TRBV2 and TRBJ1-5, with TRBD1 matching over 9 bases. The CDR3 is 15 amino acids. The junction had 8 bases not matched to a gene; V was cut back by 4 bases and J by 7 bases. The germline V gene has CDR1 SNHLY and CDR2 FYNNEI. CDR3 nucleotides: TGTGCCAGCAGTGTTGGGACAGGGCTGTTCCAGCCCCAGCATTTT. Its protein product is CASSVGTGLFQPQHF.

This chain connects TRBV5-1 to TRBJ1-5; 7 bases are shared with TRBD1. The CDR3 is 16 amino acids. Germline V lookup: CDR1 SGHRS, CDR2 YFSETQ. Losses at the gene ends were 1 base for V and 7 bases for J; bases not matched to a gene: 11. CDR3 sequence (DNA): TGCGCCAGCAGCTTGCCCCGGACAGGTTCAGGGCAGCCCCAGCATTTT. Protein product: CASSLPRTGSGQPQHF. Using reference TRBV5-1 and TRBJ1-5 for the parts outside the CDR3, the full variable domain is KAGVTQTPRYLIKTRGQQVTLSCSPISGHRSVSWYQQTPGQGLQFLFEYFSETQRNKGNFPGRFSGRQFSNSRSEMNVSTLELGDSALYLCASSLPRTGSGQPQHFGDGTRLSIL.

The chain recombines TRBV20-1 with TRBJ1-1; 7 bases map to TRBD1. Germline trimming cut 3 bases from V and 4 bases from J; bases unmatched to any gene: 5. CDR3 size: 13 residues. From germline, CDR1 is DFQATT and CDR2 SNEGSKA (reference sequence). The CDR3 here is CSASLQGSTEAFF. DNA of the CDR3: TGCAGTGCTAGTCTACAGGGGAGCACTGAAGCTTTCTTT.

The chain uses TRBV19 and TRBJ1-1; D is perhaps TRBD1 (5 bases). Germline V CDR1 and CDR2: LNHDA, SQIVND (reference sequence). The V end was cut by 7 bases, the J end by 6 bases, with 15 bases between. The length of the CDR3 is 13 residues. CDR3 amino acids: CASTLGEGAEAFF. The CDR3 nucleotides are TGTGCCAGTACCTTAGGGGAAGGCGCTGAAGCTTTCTTT.

V and J are TRBV4-1 and TRBJ1-1; no firm D call. V was clipped by 4 bases and J by 1 base, with 13 bases between them. The CDR3 contains 15 residues. Germline assignment: CDR1 MGHRA and CDR2 YSYEKL. The CDR3 protein is CASSLPLGRNTEAFF. The CDR3 nucleotides are TGCGCCAGCAGCCTTCCCCTGGGCAGGAACACTGAAGCTTTCTTT.

The V call is TRBV7-9, the J call TRBJ2-3; 8 nucleotides line up with TRBD2. With 6 bases clipped from V and 0 bases from J, the junction kept 8 bases outside the gene matches. There are 16 residues in the CDR3. Germline lookup yields CDR1 SEHNR and CDR2 FQNEAQ (reference sequence). The chain's CDR3 is CASRDIAGPSTDTQYF. The CDR3 DNA is TGTGCCAGCAGGGATATAGCGGGACCTAGCACAGATACGCAGTATTTT. Full variable domain (rest looked up from reference TRBV7-9 and TRBJ2-3): DTGVSQNPRHKITKRGQNVTFRCDPISEHNRLYWYRQTLGQGPEFLTYFQNEAQLEKSRLLSDRFSAERPKGSFSTLEIQRTEQGDSAMYLCASRDIAGPSTDTQYFGPGTRLTVL.

The CDR3 nucleotides read TGTGCCAGTAGTATTCAGGGACAGGGGTTTGAAAAACTGTTTTTT. Its protein is CASSIQGQGFEKLFF. The chain carries TRBV19 and TRBJ1-4; 10 bases map to TRBD1. Germline CDR1 reads LNHDA; CDR2 reads SQIVND (reference sequence). V was clipped by 3 bases and J by 7 bases; unmatched bases: 5. The CDR3 is 15 residues long.

This chain links TRBV4-1 with TRBJ2-1; a possible D gene is TRBD2 (6 bases). V was pared by 4 bases and J by 8 bases, with 15 bases between. The CDR3 runs 14 residues. The germline CDR1 and CDR2 sequences are MGHRA and YSYEKL. CDR3 sequence reads: CASSRVAGLDEQFF. CDR3 in DNA: TGCGCCAGCAGCCGAGTGGCGGGGTTGGATGAGCAGTTCTTC.

The CDR3 sequence is CASSSGGNNEQFF. The CDR3, as DNA: TGTGCCAGCAGCTCAGGGGGAAACAATGAGCAGTTCTTC. This chain uses TRBV7-3 with TRBJ2-1; 7 positions match TRBD1. The CDR3 has 13 residues. The germline V gene has CDR1 SGHTA and CDR2 FQGTGA. J gave up 5 bases and V 4 bases, and 2 bases lay outside the gene matches. Together with reference TRBV7-3 and TRBJ2-1, the CDR3 gives the full variable domain: GAGVSQTPSNKVTEKGKYVELRCDPISGHTALYWYRQSLGQGPEFLIYFQGTGAADDSGLPNDRFFAVRPEGSVSTLKIQRTERGDSAVYLCASSSGGNNEQFFGPGTRLTVL.

The chain carries TRBV19 and TRBJ1-5, with D unclear. Trimming shortened V by 1 base and J by 4 bases, and 11 bases separated the two germline ends. CDR1 LNHDA and CDR2 SQIVND come from the germline V gene (reference sequence). The CDR3 totals 15 residues. Here the CDR3 reads CASSIVAGGNQPQHF. The CDR3 region has the DNA TGTGCCAGTAGTATAGTGGCAGGAGGGAATCAGCCCCAGCATTTT.

The genes are TRBV6-5 and TRBJ1-4, with D possibly matching TRBD1 (5 bases). Germline CDR1 is MNHEY and CDR2 is SVGAGI. Deletions cut 6 bases from V and 3 bases from J, with 8 bases between. This CDR3 has 13 amino acids. In DNA, the CDR3 is TGTGCCAGCAGGGCAGGGTCTAATGAAAAACTGTTTTTT. Protein: CASRAGSNEKLFF.

The rearrangement links TRBV7-3 to TRBJ1-3; D not certain. Germline V gene sequence: CDR1 SGHTA, CDR2 FQGTGA. The CDR3 sequence is 13 residues long. V shed 4 bases and J shed 9 bases, with 13 bases lying between them. DNA of the CDR3: TGTGCCAGCAGCTCGGGGATTTCCGGCACCATATATTTT. Its translation: CASSSGISGTIYF.

The chain recombines TRBV21-1 with TRBJ2-7; the listed D gene, TRBD1, was not tested against the DNA. TRBV21-1 is classified as a pseudogene. This CDR3 spans 15 amino acids. The DNA of the CDR3 is TGTGCCAGCAATACCGGGACAGGGGGCACCTACGAGCAGTACTTC. Its protein product is CASNTGTGGTYEQYF.

The gene calls are TRBV5-1 and TRBJ2-3, with 11 bases aligning to TRBD2. The CDR3 consists of 17 residues. Trimming removed 3 bases from V and 0 bases from J; junction bases left unmatched: 6. CDR1 and CDR2 (germline): SGHRS, YFSETQ. In DNA, the CDR3 is TGCGCCAGCAGCTCCGGGATAGCGGGGGGGAGCACAGATACGCAGTATTTT. Translating gives CASSSGIAGGSTDTQYF.

The CDR3 region is CASIDRVYEQYF. The CDR3 nucleotides read TGTGCCAGCATCGACAGGGTCTACGAGCAGTACTTC. V and J are TRBV6-5 and TRBJ2-7; TRBD1 matches 7 bases. Germline V CDR1 and CDR2: MNHEY, SVGAGI. This CDR3 has 12 amino acids. Trimming removed 7 bases from V and 3 bases from J; junction bases left unmatched: 3.

This chain connects TRBV20-1 to TRBJ1-4; D not resolved. V shed 3 bases and J shed 0 bases, with 14 bases lying between them. Germline V lookup: CDR1 DFQATT, CDR2 SNEGSKA (reference sequence). The CDR3 covers 16 residues. The CDR3 protein is CSASNADVATNEKLFF. The CDR3 DNA follows: TGCAGTGCTAGTAACGCGGATGTTGCAACTAATGAAAAACTGTTTTTT.

This chain links TRBV7-2 with TRBJ2-7; possible D gene TRBD1, 6 bases. V lost 6 bases and J 2 bases, leaving 14 bases between the germline ends. The V gene's germline CDR1 is SGHTA and CDR2 FQGNSA. There are 14 residues in the CDR3. The CDR3 coding sequence is TGTGCCAGCAGTTTGTACAGGGTCCCCTACGAGCAGTACTTC. Translated: CASSLYRVPYEQYF.

The V and J genes are TRBV7-2 and TRBJ1-6; unclear D gene. This CDR3 contains 16 residues. Trimming removed 3 bases from V and 10 bases from J, with 19 bases in between. Germline lookup yields CDR1 SGHTA and CDR2 FQGNSA. CDR3 protein: CASSFTVAGGGSPLHF. The CDR3 DNA reads TGTGCCAGCAGCTTCACGGTTGCTGGAGGTGGATCACCCCTCCACTTT.

The table lists this clone with a count of one. An end of the junction differs from the germline gene, which may be a read error. Other DNA sequences from this sample encode an identical CDR3 as well. This chain connects TRBV7-2 to TRBJ2-7; D ambiguous. There are 14 residues in the CDR3. CDR1 is SGHTA, CDR2 FQGNSA, per germline. In DNA form, the CDR3 reads TGTGCCAGCAGCTTACCAGGAAAACCGTACGAACAGTACTTC. Encoded protein: CASSLPGKPYEQYF.

The gene calls are TRBV11-2 and TRBJ2-7; 8 positions agree with TRBD1. The CDR3 has 13 amino acids. The V gene's germline CDR1 is SGHAT and CDR2 FQNNGV. The V and J ends lost 6 bases and 2 bases, in that order; junction bases with no gene match: 3. The CDR3 region is CASRKTGAYEQYF. In nucleotides, the CDR3 is TGTGCCAGCAGAAAGACAGGGGCCTACGAGCAGTACTTC.